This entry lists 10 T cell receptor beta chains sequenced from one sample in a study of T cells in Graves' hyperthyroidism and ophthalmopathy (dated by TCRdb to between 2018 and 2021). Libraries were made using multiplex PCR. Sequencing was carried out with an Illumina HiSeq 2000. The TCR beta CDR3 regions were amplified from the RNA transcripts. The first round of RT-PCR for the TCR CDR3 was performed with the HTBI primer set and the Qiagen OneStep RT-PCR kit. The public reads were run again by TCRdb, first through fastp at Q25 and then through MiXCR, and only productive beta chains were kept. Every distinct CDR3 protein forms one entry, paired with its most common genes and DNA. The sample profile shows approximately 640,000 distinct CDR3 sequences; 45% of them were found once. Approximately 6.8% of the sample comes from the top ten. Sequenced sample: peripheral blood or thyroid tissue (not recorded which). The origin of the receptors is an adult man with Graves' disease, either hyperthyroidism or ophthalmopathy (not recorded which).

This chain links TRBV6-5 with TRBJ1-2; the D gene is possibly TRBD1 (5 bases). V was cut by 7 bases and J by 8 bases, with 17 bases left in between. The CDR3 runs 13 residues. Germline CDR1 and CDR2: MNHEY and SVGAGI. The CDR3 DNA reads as TGTGCCAGCATGGTTGGGTGGGGGGGAGGCTACACCTTC. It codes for CASMVGWGGGYTF.

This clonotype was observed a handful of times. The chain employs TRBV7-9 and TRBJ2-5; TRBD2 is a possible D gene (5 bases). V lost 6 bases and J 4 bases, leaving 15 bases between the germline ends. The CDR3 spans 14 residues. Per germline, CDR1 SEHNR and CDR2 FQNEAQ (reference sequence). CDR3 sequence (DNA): TGTGCCAGCAGTCCGGACTCTCCACCAGAGACCCAGTACTTC. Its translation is CASSPDSPPETQYF.

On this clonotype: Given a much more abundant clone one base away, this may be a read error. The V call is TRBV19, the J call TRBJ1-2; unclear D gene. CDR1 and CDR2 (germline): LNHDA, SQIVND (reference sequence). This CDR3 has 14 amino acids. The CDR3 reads CAVTDRGYNYGYIF. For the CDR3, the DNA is TGTGCCGTAACCGATCGAGGGTATAACTATGGCTACATCTTC.

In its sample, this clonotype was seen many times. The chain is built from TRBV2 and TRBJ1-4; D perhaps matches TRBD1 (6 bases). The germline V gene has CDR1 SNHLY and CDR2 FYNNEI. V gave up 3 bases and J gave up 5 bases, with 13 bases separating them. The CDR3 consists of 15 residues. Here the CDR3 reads CASSDGSRGNEKLFF. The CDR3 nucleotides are TGTGCCAGCAGTGATGGTTCCAGGGGCAATGAAAAACTGTTTTTT.

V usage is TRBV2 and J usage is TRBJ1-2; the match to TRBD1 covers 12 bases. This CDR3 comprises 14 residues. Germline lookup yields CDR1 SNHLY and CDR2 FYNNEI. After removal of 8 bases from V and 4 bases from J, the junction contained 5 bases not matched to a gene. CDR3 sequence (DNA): TGTGCCAGCGATTGGGGACAGGGGGCCTATGGCTACACCTTC. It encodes CASDWGQGAYGYTF.

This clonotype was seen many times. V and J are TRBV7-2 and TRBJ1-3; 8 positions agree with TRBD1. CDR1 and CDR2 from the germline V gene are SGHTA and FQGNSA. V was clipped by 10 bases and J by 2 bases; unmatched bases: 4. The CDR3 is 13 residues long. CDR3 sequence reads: CATSTGAGNTIYF. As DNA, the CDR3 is TGTGCCACCTCGACAGGGGCTGGAAACACCATATATTTT.

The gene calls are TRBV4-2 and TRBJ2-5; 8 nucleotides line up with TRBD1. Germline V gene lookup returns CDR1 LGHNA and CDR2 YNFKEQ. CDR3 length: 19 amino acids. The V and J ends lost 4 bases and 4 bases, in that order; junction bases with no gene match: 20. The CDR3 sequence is CASSRSALDRATNLETQYF. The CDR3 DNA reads TGTGCCAGCAGCCGCAGTGCCTTGGACAGGGCGACTAACCTAGAGACCCAGTACTTC.

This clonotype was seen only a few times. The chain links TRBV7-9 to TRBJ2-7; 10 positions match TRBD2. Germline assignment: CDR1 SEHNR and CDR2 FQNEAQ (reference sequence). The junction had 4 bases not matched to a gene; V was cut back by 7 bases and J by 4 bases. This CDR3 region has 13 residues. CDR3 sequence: CASISSGSYEQYF. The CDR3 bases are TGTGCCAGCATTTCTAGCGGGAGTTACGAGCAGTACTTC. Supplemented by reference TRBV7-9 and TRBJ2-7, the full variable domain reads DTGVSQNPRHKITKRGQNVTFRCDPISEHNRLYWYRQTLGQGPEFLTYFQNEAQLEKSRLLSDRFSAERPKGSFSTLEIQRTEQGDSAMYLCASISSGSYEQYFGPGTRLTVT.

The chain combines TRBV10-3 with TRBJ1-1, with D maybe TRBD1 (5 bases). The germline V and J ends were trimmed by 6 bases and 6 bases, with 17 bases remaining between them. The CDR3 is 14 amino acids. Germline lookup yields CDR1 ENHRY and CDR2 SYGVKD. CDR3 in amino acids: CAIRAGAGWSEAFF. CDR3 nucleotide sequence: TGTGCCATCAGGGCCGGGGCAGGGTGGTCTGAAGCTTTCTTT.

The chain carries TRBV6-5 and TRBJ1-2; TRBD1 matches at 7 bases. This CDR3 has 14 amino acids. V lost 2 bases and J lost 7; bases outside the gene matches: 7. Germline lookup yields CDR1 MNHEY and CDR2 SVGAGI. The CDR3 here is CASSYRGRLAGYTF. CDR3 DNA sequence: TGTGCCAGCAGTTACAGGGGGCGCTTGGCTGGCTACACCTTC.